This T cell receptor (beta chain) was identified in a study of cytomegalovirus exposure and HLA in healthy donors. Use of 60 Vbeta and 13 Jbeta primers characterized the PCR. Sequencing was performed with immunoSEQ multiplex PCR; in TCRdb, only in-frame clones are kept and a portion is missing. The sample comprises 70,000 to 100,000 clones, approximately 71% of which are singletons, and approximately 2.9% rests with the top ten. This clone has a single count. Its target is not known. Study-wide results and caveats: There was a cluster of highly shared sequence variants that was likely a sequencing artifact. Among TCR beta chains, those listed as cytomegalovirus-associated numbered some 170.

This CDR3 region has 14 residues. Looked up from germline, CDR1 is SGDLS and CDR2 is YYNGEE. Trimming took off 4 bases at V and 0 bases at J, with 8 bases between the two ends. Input material: PBMCs. The genes are TRBV9 and TRBJ2-1; no clear D gene. The source of this sequence is a man aged 50 to 59 in good health and CMV-seronegative. The CDR3 bases are TGTGCCAGCAGCCCCTTCGGCTCCTACAATGAGCAGTTCTTC. This gives the protein CASSPFGSYNEQFF.